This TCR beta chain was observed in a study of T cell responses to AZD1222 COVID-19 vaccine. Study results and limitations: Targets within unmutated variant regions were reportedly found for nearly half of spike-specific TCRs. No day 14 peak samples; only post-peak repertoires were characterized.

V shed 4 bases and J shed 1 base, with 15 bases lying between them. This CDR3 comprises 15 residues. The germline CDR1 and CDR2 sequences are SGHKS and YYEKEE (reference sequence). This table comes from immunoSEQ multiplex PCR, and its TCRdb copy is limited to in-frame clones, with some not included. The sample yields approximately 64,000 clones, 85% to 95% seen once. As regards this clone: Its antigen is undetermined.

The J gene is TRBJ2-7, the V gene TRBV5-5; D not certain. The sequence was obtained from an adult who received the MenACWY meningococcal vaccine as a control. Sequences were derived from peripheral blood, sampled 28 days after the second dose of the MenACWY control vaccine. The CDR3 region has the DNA TGTGCCAGCAGCGTCCGGACGGCCTGGTCCTACGAGCAGTACTTC. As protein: CASSVRTAWSYEQYF.